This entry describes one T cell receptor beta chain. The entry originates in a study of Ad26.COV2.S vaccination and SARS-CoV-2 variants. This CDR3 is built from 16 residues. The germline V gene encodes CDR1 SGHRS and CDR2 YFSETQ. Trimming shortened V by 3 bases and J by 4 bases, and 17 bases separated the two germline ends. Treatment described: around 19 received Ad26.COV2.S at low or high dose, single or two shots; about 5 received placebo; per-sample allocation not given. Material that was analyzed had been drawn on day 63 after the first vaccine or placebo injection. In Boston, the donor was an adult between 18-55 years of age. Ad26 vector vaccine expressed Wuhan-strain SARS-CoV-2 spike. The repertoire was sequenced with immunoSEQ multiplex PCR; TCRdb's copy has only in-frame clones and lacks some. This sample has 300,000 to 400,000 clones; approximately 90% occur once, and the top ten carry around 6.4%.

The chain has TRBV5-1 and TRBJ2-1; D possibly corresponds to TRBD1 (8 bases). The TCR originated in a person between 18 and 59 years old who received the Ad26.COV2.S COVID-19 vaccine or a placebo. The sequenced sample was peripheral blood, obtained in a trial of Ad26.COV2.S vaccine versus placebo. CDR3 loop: CASSSQGAGAYNEQFF. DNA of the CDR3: TGCGCCAGCAGCTCCCAGGGGGCGGGGGCGTACAATGAGCAGTTCTTC. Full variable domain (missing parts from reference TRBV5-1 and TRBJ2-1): KAGVTQTPRYLIKTRGQQVTLSCSPISGHRSVSWYQQTPGQGLQFLFEYFSETQRNKGNFPGRFSGRQFSNSRSEMNVSTLELGDSALYLCASSSQGAGAYNEQFFGPGTRLTVL.